Below are 32 T cell receptor beta chains sequenced from a single sample in a study of cytomegalovirus exposure and HLA in healthy donors. Use of 60 Vbeta and 13 Jbeta primers characterized the PCR. Using immunoSEQ multiplex PCR, the repertoire was profiled, and TCRdb retains in-frame clones only, with some absent. The sample has around 140,000 clones; approximately 90% are singletons. The sequenced sample was PBMCs. The receptor source for this set is a woman aged 30 to 39 in good health and CMV-seronegative.

This chain links TRBV7-6 with TRBJ2-7; maybe TRBD1 (7 bases). Trimming removed 5 bases at V and 0 bases at J, with 20 bases between. Per the germline V gene, CDR1 is SGHVS and CDR2 is FNYEAQ. This CDR3 is 17 amino acids long. In nucleotides, the CDR3 is TGTGCCAGCAGCGAGGGGACAGAGGGGGAGGCCTCCTACGAGCAGTACTTC. This sequence encodes CASSEGTEGEASYEQYF.

The J gene is TRBJ1-5, the V gene TRBV6-5, with D possibly TRBD1 on 5 matching bases. The V end lost 6 bases, the J end lost 0 bases, and 9 bases lay between the germline ends. The CDR3 consists of 14 residues. The V gene's germline CDR1 is MNHEY and CDR2 SVGAGI. For the CDR3, the DNA is TGTGCCAGCAGACCGACAGATAGCAATCAGCCCCAGCATTTT. This gives the protein CASRPTDSNQPQHF.

This chain uses TRBV7-9 with TRBJ2-3; no clear D gene. Between the trimmed V and J ends, which lost 5 bases and 4 bases, there was a span of 10 bases. This CDR3 has 13 amino acids. CDR1 and CDR2 from the germline V gene are SEHNR and FQNEAQ (reference sequence). This CDR3 is CASSSSVSDTQYF. In DNA, the CDR3 is TGTGCCAGCAGCAGCTCGGTGTCAGATACGCAGTATTTT.

The V call is TRBV7-9, the J call TRBJ1-2, with TRBD1 as a possible D gene (6 bases). The germline V and J ends were trimmed by 1 base and 8 bases, with 20 bases remaining between them. Germline V lookup: CDR1 SEHNR, CDR2 FQNEAQ (reference sequence). The CDR3 is 16 residues long. Here the CDR3 reads CASSLGGTNRALGYTF. The CDR3 DNA reads TGTGCCAGCAGCTTAGGGGGAACGAACAGGGCCCTCGGCTACACCTTC.

The chain links TRBV19 to TRBJ2-1; possibly TRBD2 for D (6 bases). Trimming took off 6 bases at V and 6 bases at J, with 12 bases between the two ends. The CDR3 is 13 residues long. The V gene's germline CDR1 is LNHDA and CDR2 SQIVND (reference sequence). The CDR3 DNA follows: TGTGCCAGTAGCCCGACTAGTCGCAATGAGCAGTTCTTC. Amino acid sequence: CASSPTSRNEQFF.

The CDR3 spells CASSGRGVADTQYF. The CDR3 region has the DNA TGTGCCAGCTCTGGACGGGGGGTGGCAGATACGCAGTATTTT. V gene TRBV9 combines with J gene TRBJ2-3; 7 bases are shared with TRBD2. This CDR3 is built from 14 residues. Germline CDR1 is SGDLS and CDR2 is YYNGEE. J was trimmed by 4 bases and V by 7 bases; bases with no gene match: 9.

The CDR3 here is CASSLGGGSGYEQYF. CDR3 sequence (DNA): TGTGCCAGCAGCTTAGGAGGCGGGAGTGGGTACGAGCAGTACTTC. This sequence joins TRBV7-9 and TRBJ2-7; TRBD2 aligns across 7 bases. The CDR3 totals 15 residues. Germline lookup yields CDR1 SEHNR and CDR2 FQNEAQ (reference sequence). V trimming: 1 base; J trimming: 4 bases; junction bases outside the gene matches: 7.

V usage is TRBV21-1 and J usage is TRBJ2-5; the D call TRBD2 from the table was never checked on the DNA. TRBV21-1 counts as a pseudogene. CDR3 length equals 14 residues. The CDR3 DNA sequence: TGTGCCAGCCCAGCGGGGGGGGGCCAAGAGACCCAGTACTTC. As protein: CASPAGGGQETQYF.

The chain has TRBV4-1 and TRBJ1-3, with D perhaps TRBD1 (6 bases). Germline values: CDR1 MGHRA, CDR2 YSYEKL. This CDR3 is 16 amino acids long. The ends were cut back, 4 bases at V and 0 bases at J, with 13 bases in the middle. Here the CDR3 DNA reads TGCGCCAGCAGCCGCCTAGGACAGACCTCTGGAAACACCATATATTTT. Amino acids: CASSRLGQTSGNTIYF.

In nucleotides, the CDR3 is TGCAGCGTTGAGATGACTCGGGGGGATGAGCAGTTCTTC. Amino acid sequence: CSVEMTRGDEQFF. V and J are TRBV29-1 and TRBJ2-1; 7 bases are a match to TRBD2. CDR1 and CDR2 (germline): SQVTM, ANQGSEA. The CDR3 is 13 residues long. V shed 3 bases, J shed 8 bases, and the junction held 7 bases outside the gene matches.

V and J are TRBV7-2 and TRBJ2-7, with 7 positions matching TRBD1. Germline CDR1 and CDR2: SGHTA and FQGNSA. J lost 0 bases, V lost 5 bases, and 4 bases had no gene match. This CDR3 has 14 residues. CDR3 DNA: TGTGCCAGCAGCCTCGGGACAGACTCCTACGAGCAGTACTTC. Its translation is CASSLGTDSYEQYF.

The rearrangement links TRBV30 to TRBJ1-5; a weak D match, TRBD1 (6 bases). The V gene lost 0 bases and the J gene lost 1 base, with 10 bases spanning the gap. Germline lookup yields CDR1 GTSNPN and CDR2 SVGIG (reference sequence). This CDR3 comprises 15 residues. The CDR3, as DNA: TGTGCCTGGAGTGTACTAGGACAGAGCAATCAGCCCCAGCATTTT. Protein product: CAWSVLGQSNQPQHF.

The genes are TRBV4-2 and TRBJ2-5; 8 bases map to TRBD1. Germline CDR1 and CDR2: LGHNA and YNFKEQ. The CDR3 is made up of 19 amino acids. V dropped 3 bases and J dropped 6; count of bases not matched to a gene: 21. CDR3 nucleotides: TGTGCCAGCAGCCACACAACCTTACAGGGGGAGAGGGGGTCGCAGACCCAGTACTTC. As protein: CASSHTTLQGERGSQTQYF.

V and J are TRBV11-2 and TRBJ2-2; D is undetermined. V lost 1 base to trimming and J lost 4 bases, with 10 bases between them. Germline values: CDR1 SGHAT, CDR2 FQNNGV. The CDR3 has 15 residues. CDR3 DNA: TGTGCCAGCAGCTTAGTCCCAGATTTCACCGGGGAGCTGTTTTTT. Its protein is CASSLVPDFTGELFF.

This sequence joins TRBV7-8 and TRBJ2-3; 14 bases map to TRBD2. This CDR3 is 19 amino acids long. Looked up from germline, CDR1 is SGHVS and CDR2 is FQNEAQ. J lost 2 bases, V lost 4 bases, and 11 bases had no gene match. This chain's CDR3 is CASSSEPGLAGVYTDTQYF. CDR3 nucleotide sequence: TGTGCCAGCAGCTCTGAACCGGGACTAGCGGGGGTGTACACAGATACGCAGTATTTT.

The J gene is TRBJ2-3, the V gene TRBV9, with 13 bases that match TRBD2. The CDR3 covers 17 residues. V lost 4 bases, J lost 6 bases, and 11 bases stayed unmatched. Per the germline V gene, CDR1 is SGDLS and CDR2 is YYNGEE. The CDR3 DNA follows: TGTGCCAGCAGCCCAACTAGCGGGGGGGCTTCAGGGGATACGCAGTATTTT. This gives the protein CASSPTSGGASGDTQYF.

This sequence joins TRBV6-5 and TRBJ1-2; 7 bases match TRBD1. Germline CDR1 reads MNHEY; CDR2 reads SVGAGI. V was pared by 2 bases and J by 4 bases, with 7 bases of the junction left unmatched. The CDR3 has 15 amino acids. CDR3 nucleotides: TGTGCCAGCAGTTACAGTGGGACAGTGGCCTATGGCTACACCTTC. This translates into CASSYSGTVAYGYTF.

This rearrangement joins TRBV10-3 to TRBJ2-2; 8 positions match TRBD2. The CDR3 length is 16 residues. Per the germline V gene, CDR1 is ENHRY and CDR2 is SYGVKD. V was pared by 2 bases and J by 5 bases, with 7 bases of the junction left unmatched. The DNA of the CDR3 is TGTGCCATCAGTGAGCCGGGGGGGGATATGACCGGGGAGCTGTTTTTT. This encodes CAISEPGGDMTGELFF.

CDR3 in DNA: TGCGCCAGCACCCCTCAGGGGAACTATGGCTACACCTTC. This encodes CASTPQGNYGYTF. The chain is built from TRBV5-1 and TRBJ1-2; D may be TRBD1 (6 bases). CDR3 size: 13 residues. Deletions cut 6 bases from V and 2 bases from J, with 11 bases between. CDR1 and CDR2 (germline): SGHRS, YFSETQ.

This rearrangement joins TRBV2 to TRBJ2-1, with D maybe TRBD2 (5 bases). The CDR3 extends over 16 amino acids. Trimming removed 4 bases from V and 12 bases from J, with 25 bases in between. Germline assignment: CDR1 SNHLY and CDR2 FYNNEI. CDR3 DNA: TGTGCCAGCAGTGCTTCGGCGGACTCCCCAATATATGGGCAGTTCTTC. It codes for CASSASADSPIYGQFF.

V is TRBV5-1 and J is TRBJ2-3; the D gene is possibly TRBD1 (6 bases). Germline V CDR1 and CDR2: SGHRS, YFSETQ. The V and J ends lost 4 bases and 2 bases respectively, with 11 bases between them. This CDR3 has 14 residues. DNA of the CDR3: TGCGCCAGCAGCCCCGGACAGAACACAGATACGCAGTATTTT. Encoded protein: CASSPGQNTDTQYF.

J is TRBJ1-1 and V is TRBV11-3, with unresolved D. Looked up from germline, CDR1 is SGHNT and CDR2 is YENEEA. Trimming took 5 bases from V and 4 from J, leaving 11 bases between them. The CDR3 contains 13 residues. Here the CDR3 reads CASSPGSATEAFF. DNA of the CDR3: TGTGCCAGCAGCCCAGGTTCAGCCACTGAAGCTTTCTTT. The variable domain in full, with the rest retrieved from reference TRBV11-3 and TRBJ1-1, is EAGVVQSPRYKIIEKKQPVAFWCNPISGHNTLYWYLQNLGQGPELLIRYENEEAVDDSQLPKDRFSAERLKGVDSTLKIQPAELGDSAVYLCASSPGSATEAFFGQGTRLTVV.

The CDR3 here is CASSDAWAYPNTGELFF. The CDR3 DNA reads TGTGCCAGCAGTGACGCTTGGGCCTATCCTAACACCGGGGAGCTGTTTTTT. The V call is TRBV6-4, the J call TRBJ2-2, with D hard to call. Germline V CDR1 and CDR2: MRHNA, SNTAGT. V was clipped by 2 bases and J by 2 bases, with 15 bases between them. The CDR3 runs to 17 residues.

In this sample, this clone turned up a few times. The chain couples TRBV6-1 to TRBJ2-1, with 7 bases lining up with TRBD2. The CDR3 contains 13 residues. Germline V gives CDR1 MNHNS, CDR2 SASEGT. With 4 bases clipped from V and 6 bases from J, the junction kept 3 bases outside the gene matches. Here the CDR3 DNA reads TGTGCCAGCAGTGTGACTAGCTTCAATGAGCAGTTCTTC. Protein sequence: CASSVTSFNEQFF.

The V gene is TRBV5-1, the J gene TRBJ2-3, with D unresolved. Trimming took 0 bases from V and 0 from J, leaving 8 bases between them. This CDR3 spans 15 amino acids. Germline CDR1 reads SGHRS; CDR2 reads YFSETQ. CDR3 sequence reads: CASSLDSPSTDTQYF. In DNA form, the CDR3 reads TGCGCCAGCAGCTTGGACAGTCCTAGCACAGATACGCAGTATTTT.

The V call is TRBV7-3, the J call TRBJ2-7; D is undetermined. This CDR3 comprises 14 residues. CDR1 SGHTA and CDR2 FQGTGA come from the germline V gene. The V gene lost 5 bases and the J gene lost 3 bases, with 14 bases spanning the gap. The CDR3 spells CASSPPHAVYEQYF. In nucleotides, the CDR3 is TGTGCCAGCAGCCCCCCCCACGCGGTCTACGAGCAGTACTTC.

The chain employs TRBV19 and TRBJ2-2; 9 bases are shared with TRBD2. Germline-derived CDR1 and CDR2 are LNHDA and SQIVND (reference sequence). The CDR3 has 15 amino acids. The V gene end was trimmed by 7 bases and the J gene end by 6 bases; junction bases not matched to a gene: 9. The CDR3 region is CASTAVSGSAGELFF. Here the CDR3 DNA reads TGTGCCAGTACCGCGGTTAGCGGGAGTGCCGGGGAGCTGTTTTTT.

V is TRBV19 and J is TRBJ2-2, with TRBD1 matching over 7 bases. Germline V gives CDR1 LNHDA, CDR2 SQIVND (reference sequence). V trimming: 6 bases; J trimming: 0 bases; junction bases outside the gene matches: 4. This CDR3 is 15 amino acids long. The CDR3 DNA follows: TGTGCCAGTAGGCCCGGGACAGCGAACACCGGGGAGCTGTTTTTT. It codes for CASRPGTANTGELFF.

DNA for the CDR3: TGTGCCAGCAGCTTGGGGGGAGTTTATAATTCACCCCTCCACTTT. The encoded protein is CASSLGGVYNSPLHF. The rearrangement uses TRBV5-6 and TRBJ1-6, with no clear D. In germline, CDR1 is SGHDT, CDR2 YYEEEE. The V gene lost 0 bases and the J gene lost 4 bases, with 8 bases spanning the gap. CDR3 length: 15 amino acids.

This clone was observed a few times. The chain combines TRBV5-1 with TRBJ2-2, with D possibly being TRBD2 (5 bases). Per the germline V gene, CDR1 is SGHRS and CDR2 is YFSETQ. CDR3 length equals 16 residues. Trimming cost V 9 bases and J 1 base, with 19 bases left between them. The CDR3, as DNA: TGCGCCACCCTAACTCGGAGGCCCGAGAACACCGGGGAGCTGTTTTTT. It is translated as CATLTRRPENTGELFF.

This chain uses TRBV29-1 with TRBJ2-1, with D maybe TRBD2 (6 bases). The V and J ends lost 1 base and 7 bases respectively, with 17 bases between them. CDR1 is SQVTM, CDR2 ANQGSEA, per germline. CDR3 length: 15 residues. The CDR3 spells CSVEGGVSRGNEQFF. The DNA for the CDR3 is TGCAGCGTTGAAGGGGGGGTCTCCCGAGGAAATGAGCAGTTCTTC.

This sequence joins TRBV28 and TRBJ2-1; 9 nucleotides line up with TRBD1. V shed 3 bases and J 5 bases; nucleotides not matched to a gene: 2. The CDR3 covers 14 residues. CDR1 MDHEN and CDR2 SYDVKM come from the germline V gene. Written as DNA, the CDR3 is TGTGCCAGCAGTTTGGGACAGGGAAACAATGAGCAGTTCTTC. Amino acids: CASSLGQGNNEQFF.